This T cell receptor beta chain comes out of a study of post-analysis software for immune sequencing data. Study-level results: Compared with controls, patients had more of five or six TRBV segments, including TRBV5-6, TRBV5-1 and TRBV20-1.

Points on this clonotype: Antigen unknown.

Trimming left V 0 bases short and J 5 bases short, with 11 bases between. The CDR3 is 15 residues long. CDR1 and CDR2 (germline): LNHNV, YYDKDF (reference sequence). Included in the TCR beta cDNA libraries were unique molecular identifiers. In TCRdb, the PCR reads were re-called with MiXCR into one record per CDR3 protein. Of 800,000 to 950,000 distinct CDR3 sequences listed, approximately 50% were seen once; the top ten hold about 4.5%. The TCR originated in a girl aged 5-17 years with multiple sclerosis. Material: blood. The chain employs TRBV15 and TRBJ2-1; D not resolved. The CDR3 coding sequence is TGTGCCACCAGCAGAGACGGAAGAAGCGACAATGAGCAGTTCTTC. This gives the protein CATSRDGRSDNEQFF.